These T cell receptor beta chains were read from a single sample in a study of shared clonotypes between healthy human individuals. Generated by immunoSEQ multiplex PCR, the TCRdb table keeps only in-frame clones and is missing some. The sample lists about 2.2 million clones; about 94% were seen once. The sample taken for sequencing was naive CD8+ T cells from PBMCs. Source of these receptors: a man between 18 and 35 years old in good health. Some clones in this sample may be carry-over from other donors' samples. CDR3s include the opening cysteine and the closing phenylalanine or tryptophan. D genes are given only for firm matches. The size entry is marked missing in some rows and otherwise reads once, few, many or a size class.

CDR3aa: CASSLSSRNEKLFF; CDR3nt: TGTGCCAGCAGCCTGAGCTCGCGTAATGAAAAACTGTTTTTT; abundance: -; d_gene: -; v_gene: TRBV7-9; j_gene: TRBJ1-4
CDR3aa: CAGVCQPQHF; CDR3nt: TGTGCCGGGGTGTGTCAGCCCCAGCATTTT; abundance: -; d_gene: -; v_gene: TRBV27; j_gene: TRBJ1-5
CDR3aa: CASSFIGRQLYEQYF; CDR3nt: TGTGCCAGCAGTTTCATTGGTAGGCAACTCTACGAGCAGTACTTC; abundance: -; d_gene: -; v_gene: TRBV27; j_gene: TRBJ2-7
CDR3aa: CSVDGQGYYEQYF; CDR3nt: TGCAGCGTTGACGGTCAGGGGTACTACGAGCAGTACTTC; abundance: -; d_gene: -; v_gene: TRBV29-1; j_gene: TRBJ2-7
CDR3aa: CASSAVKGAADTQYF; CDR3nt: TGTGCCAGCAGCGCAGTCAAGGGGGCGGCTGATACGCAGTATTTT; abundance: -; d_gene: TRBD1; v_gene: TRBV9; j_gene: TRBJ2-3
CDR3aa: CASSLFDLNRGRGANVLTF; CDR3nt: TGTGCCAGCAGTTTATTCGACCTCAACCGAGGGAGAGGGGCCAACGTCCTGACTTTC; abundance: -; d_gene: -; v_gene: TRBV27; j_gene: TRBJ2-6
CDR3aa: CASSVGDRDGYTF; CDR3nt: TGTGCCAGCAGCGTAGGAGACAGGGACGGCTACACCTTC; abundance: -; d_gene: TRBD1; v_gene: TRBV9; j_gene: TRBJ1-2
CDR3aa: CASTLDRLYGYTF; CDR3nt: TGTGCCAGCACTTTGGACAGGCTCTATGGCTACACCTTC; abundance: -; d_gene: TRBD1; v_gene: TRBV11-2; j_gene: TRBJ1-2
CDR3aa: CASSLYYLGQGGTEAFF; CDR3nt: TGTGCCAGCAGTTTATATTACCTGGGACAGGGAGGCACTGAAGCTTTCTTT; abundance: -; d_gene: TRBD1; v_gene: TRBV28; j_gene: TRBJ1-1
CDR3aa: CSVEDLGSGSSYNEQFF; CDR3nt: TGCAGCGTTGAAGATCTGGGTAGCGGAAGCTCCTACAATGAGCAGTTCTTC; abundance: -; d_gene: -; v_gene: TRBV29-1; j_gene: TRBJ2-1
CDR3aa: CASSGIANYGYTF; CDR3nt: TGTGCCAGCAGCGGCATAGCTAACTATGGCTACACCTTC; abundance: -; d_gene: -; v_gene: TRBV6-5; j_gene: TRBJ1-2
CDR3aa: CASPQGQTGAEAGELFF; CDR3nt: TGTGCCAGTCCCCAGGGGCAAACGGGGGCTGAAGCCGGGGAGCTGTTTTTT; abundance: once; d_gene: -; v_gene: TRBV27; j_gene: TRBJ2-2
CDR3aa: CATSRGSPGSRETQYF; CDR3nt: TGTGCCACCAGCAGAGGATCCCCAGGGTCGAGAGAGACCCAGTACTTC; abundance: -; d_gene: -; v_gene: TRBV15; j_gene: TRBJ2-5
CDR3aa: CASDRLNEKLFF; CDR3nt: TGTGCCTCGGACAGGTTAAATGAAAAACTGTTTTTT; abundance: -; d_gene: TRBD1; v_gene: TRBV30; j_gene: TRBJ1-4
CDR3aa: CASSEEGPTDTQYF; CDR3nt: TGTGCCAGCAGTGAAGAGGGCCCCACAGATACGCAGTATTTT; abundance: -; d_gene: -; v_gene: TRBV2; j_gene: TRBJ2-3
CDR3aa: CASSADFKNPGAEAFF; CDR3nt: TGCGCCAGCAGCGCCGACTTTAAAAACCCAGGGGCTGAAGCTTTCTTT; abundance: -; d_gene: -; v_gene: TRBV5-1; j_gene: TRBJ1-1
CDR3aa: CASSLGGSGNTIYF; CDR3nt: TGTGCCAGCAGCTTGGGGGGCTCTGGAAACACCATATATTTT; abundance: -; d_gene: -; v_gene: TRBV5-6; j_gene: TRBJ1-3
CDR3aa: CASSLTYNEQFF; CDR3nt: TGTGCCAGCAGCTTGACCTACAATGAGCAGTTCTTC; abundance: -; d_gene: -; v_gene: TRBV11-2; j_gene: TRBJ2-1
CDR3aa: CASSPDVRGLRETQYF; CDR3nt: TGTGCCAGCAGCCCTGATGTCAGGGGCCTCAGAGAGACCCAGTACTTC; abundance: -; d_gene: -; v_gene: TRBV4-2; j_gene: TRBJ2-5
CDR3aa: CASSPGGNEQFF; CDR3nt: TGTGCCAGCAGCCCCGGGGGTAATGAGCAGTTCTTC; abundance: -; d_gene: -; v_gene: TRBV9; j_gene: TRBJ2-1
CDR3aa: CASSISPRTEAFF; CDR3nt: TGTGCCAGTAGTATCTCCCCCAGGACTGAAGCTTTCTTT; abundance: -; d_gene: -; v_gene: TRBV19; j_gene: TRBJ1-1
CDR3aa: CASSTPGVQGPTYNEQFF; CDR3nt: TGTGCCAGTAGTACCCCAGGGGTACAGGGACCGACCTACAATGAGCAGTTCTTC; abundance: -; d_gene: -; v_gene: TRBV19; j_gene: TRBJ2-1
CDR3aa: CASGPDRLSYEQYF; CDR3nt: TGTGCCAGCGGCCCGGACAGGCTCTCCTACGAGCAGTACTTC; abundance: -; d_gene: TRBD1; v_gene: TRBV27; j_gene: TRBJ2-7
CDR3aa: CSVDMAGGFPGEQYF; CDR3nt: TGCAGCGTTGATATGGCGGGAGGGTTTCCAGGCGAGCAGTACTTC; abundance: -; d_gene: TRBD2; v_gene: TRBV29-1; j_gene: TRBJ2-7
CDR3aa: CASSPPLNTEAFF; CDR3nt: TGTGCCAGCAGCCCGCCATTGAACACTGAAGCTTTCTTT; abundance: few; d_gene: -; v_gene: TRBV11-2; j_gene: TRBJ1-1
CDR3aa: CASSAAREWGETQYF; CDR3nt: TGTGCCAGCAGCGCCGCCCGGGAATGGGGAGAGACCCAGTACTTC; abundance: -; d_gene: -; v_gene: TRBV9; j_gene: TRBJ2-5
CDR3aa: CASSLGGSRTEAFF; CDR3nt: TGCGCCAGCAGCTTGGGCGGCAGTAGGACTGAAGCTTTCTTT; abundance: -; d_gene: -; v_gene: TRBV5-1; j_gene: TRBJ1-1
CDR3aa: CASSPLTGAPWGHGYTF; CDR3nt: TGTGCCAGCAGTCCTCTTACAGGGGCCCCCTGGGGCCATGGCTACACCTTC; abundance: -; d_gene: TRBD1; v_gene: TRBV28; j_gene: TRBJ1-2
CDR3aa: CASFYEQYF; CDR3nt: TGTGCCAGTTTTTACGAGCAGTACTTC; abundance: -; d_gene: -; v_gene: TRBV6-4; j_gene: TRBJ2-7
CDR3aa: CASSIVGTSRDIQYF; CDR3nt: TGTGCCAGTAGTATAGTGGGCACTAGCAGGGACATTCAGTACTTC; abundance: -; d_gene: -; v_gene: TRBV19; j_gene: TRBJ2-4
CDR3aa: CASSLRPGGVLTYEQYF; CDR3nt: TGTGCCAGCAGTTTGCGCCCCGGGGGAGTCCTCACCTACGAGCAGTACTTC; abundance: -; d_gene: -; v_gene: TRBV27; j_gene: TRBJ2-7
CDR3aa: CASTDRLNTEAFF; CDR3nt: TGCGCCAGCACGGACAGATTGAACACTGAAGCTTTCTTT; abundance: -; d_gene: -; v_gene: TRBV5-1; j_gene: TRBJ1-1
CDR3aa: CASSPSWDREEETQYF; CDR3nt: TGTGCCAGCAGCCCATCCTGGGACAGGGAAGAAGAGACCCAGTACTTC; abundance: -; d_gene: TRBD1; v_gene: TRBV7-7; j_gene: TRBJ2-5
CDR3aa: CASSQTTGTEPQYF; CDR3nt: TGCGCCAGCAGCCAAACGACCGGGACAGAGCCCCAGTACTTC; abundance: -; d_gene: TRBD1; v_gene: TRBV5-1; j_gene: TRBJ2-7
CDR3aa: CASSWTGLFNEQFF; CDR3nt: TGTGCCAGCAGTTGGACTGGACTATTCAATGAGCAGTTCTTC; abundance: -; d_gene: -; v_gene: TRBV27; j_gene: TRBJ2-1
CDR3aa: CASTRDTGELFF; CDR3nt: TGTGCCAGCACGAGGGACACCGGGGAGCTGTTTTTT; abundance: -; d_gene: -; v_gene: TRBV7-8; j_gene: TRBJ2-2
CDR3aa: CASSVQGAWISTEAFF; CDR3nt: TGTGCCAGCAGTGTCCAGGGGGCCTGGATAAGCACTGAAGCTTTCTTT; abundance: -; d_gene: TRBD1; v_gene: TRBV28; j_gene: TRBJ1-1
CDR3aa: CASSTGFSGNTIYF; CDR3nt: TGTGCCAGCAGCACGGGATTCTCTGGAAACACCATATATTTT; abundance: once; d_gene: -; v_gene: TRBV6-1; j_gene: TRBJ1-3
CDR3aa: CATESSANYGYTF; CDR3nt: TGTGCCACTGAATCGTCCGCTAACTATGGCTACACCTTC; abundance: -; d_gene: -; v_gene: TRBV6-1; j_gene: TRBJ1-2
CDR3aa: CATSITGYSSYNEQFF; CDR3nt: TGTGCCACCAGCATTACAGGGTACAGCTCCTACAATGAGCAGTTCTTC; abundance: -; d_gene: -; v_gene: TRBV15; j_gene: TRBJ2-1
CDR3aa: CASSVVADANTGELFF; CDR3nt: TGTGCCAGCAGCGTAGTGGCAGACGCGAACACCGGGGAGCTGTTTTTT; abundance: -; d_gene: -; v_gene: TRBV9; j_gene: TRBJ2-2
CDR3aa: CASSVSGIVGEQYF; CDR3nt: TGTGCCAGCAGCGTATCGGGGATTGTCGGCGAGCAGTACTTC; abundance: -; d_gene: -; v_gene: TRBV9; j_gene: TRBJ2-7
CDR3aa: CASSPTGLAGIYTGELFF; CDR3nt: TGCGCCAGCAGCCCTACTGGACTAGCGGGAATATATACCGGGGAGCTGTTTTTT; abundance: -; d_gene: TRBD2; v_gene: TRBV4-1; j_gene: TRBJ2-2
CDR3aa: CASSMIFGPKTISEQYF; CDR3nt: TGTGCCAGCAGTATGATTTTCGGCCCCAAAACCATCTCCGAGCAGTACTTC; abundance: once; d_gene: -; v_gene: TRBV27; j_gene: TRBJ2-7
CDR3aa: CASRVRMGTEAFF; CDR3nt: TGTGCCAGCCGAGTTCGGATGGGCACTGAAGCTTTCTTT; abundance: -; d_gene: -; v_gene: TRBV27; j_gene: TRBJ1-1
CDR3aa: CASARSGSTDTQYF; CDR3nt: TGTGCTAGTGCCCGTAGCGGGAGCACAGATACGCAGTATTTT; abundance: -; d_gene: TRBD2; v_gene: TRBV12-5; j_gene: TRBJ2-3
CDR3aa: CASRNRGGETQYF; CDR3nt: TGTGCCAGCCGTAACAGGGGAGGAGAGACCCAGTACTTC; abundance: -; d_gene: -; v_gene: TRBV27; j_gene: TRBJ2-5
CDR3aa: CASSEFQRLEQYF; CDR3nt: TGTGCCAGCAGTGAATTTCAGCGCCTCGAGCAGTACTTC; abundance: few; d_gene: -; v_gene: TRBV25-1; j_gene: TRBJ2-7